These 26 T cell receptor beta chains were sequenced from one sample in a study of T cells in women clearing cervical HPV infection (dated by TCRdb to the late 2010s). Libraries were prepared through the immunoSEQ multiplex PCR assay. TCRdb took this table from immuneACCESS and kept in-frame rearrangements with V and J called. Such tables lack part of the clones; where checked against another copy, unresolved V genes explain under half of the gap, and the rest is unexplained. The table held for this sample gives fewer than 10,000 clones. The ten biggest clones cover approximately 8.2% of the sample. The sequenced sample was blood buffy coat. These receptors were collected from a woman aged 18 to 75 with a cervical HPV16 infection that either progressed to CIN3+ or cleared (not recorded which).

Its frequency marks this clone as medium-sized. The read is 3 residues too short to cover the CDR3 end, so that end is filled in from the germline J gene. The J gene is TRBJ2-3, the V gene TRBV20-1, with D perhaps matching TRBD2 (6 bases). The V gene's germline CDR1 is DFQATT and CDR2 SNEGSKA (reference sequence). V was pared by 6 bases and J by 2 bases, with 24 bases between. The CDR3 spans 17 residues. The sequenced CDR3 bases are TGCAGTGCGAACCAAGGGACGGGGGTCAAACTCACAGATACG. Its translation: CSANQGTGVKLTDT. The complete CDR3 reads CSANQGTGVKLTDTQYF.

According to its frequency, this clone is medium-sized. CDR3 loop: CASSLEGVHEQYF. The DNA read from the CDR3 is TGTGCCAGCAGCTTAGAAGGGGTCCACGAG. V usage is TRBV7-9 and J usage is TRBJ2-7, with D maybe TRBD1 (5 bases). The CDR3 extends 3 residues past the end of the read, so its final part is completed from the germline J gene. Germline assignment: CDR1 SEHNR and CDR2 FQNEAQ (reference sequence). The CDR3 runs to 13 residues. Trimming stripped 1 base from V and 5 bases from J, with 9 bases between.

In terms of frequency, this clone is medium-sized (0.01 to 0.1%). Sequencing ends 3 residues short of the CDR3 end; the germline J gene provides the rest. V is TRBV29-1 and J is TRBJ2-1, with D possibly matching TRBD2 (5 bases). The CDR3 is made up of 15 amino acids. In germline, CDR1 is SQVTM, CDR2 ANQGSEA. Trimming stripped 0 bases from V and 6 bases from J, with 15 bases between. The CDR3 loop is CSVEDGFGVSNEQFF. The covered CDR3 bases are TGCAGCGTTGAAGATGGCTTCGGGGTAAGCAATGAG.

Notes on this clone: The sequenced fragment ends 3 residues before the CDR3 boundary, so the rest is inferred from the germline J gene. The V and J genes are TRBV19 and TRBJ1-6; TRBD1 matches 8 bases. V lost 9 bases to trimming and J lost 2 bases; unmatched junction nucleotides: 6. CDR1 is LNHDA and CDR2 is SQIVND in the germline V gene (reference sequence). There are 15 residues in the CDR3. The CDR3 region is CASDRGPTYNSPLHF. The CDR3 DNA, read in part, is TGTGCCAGCGACAGGGGACCTACCTATAATTCACCC.

As concerns this clone: The DNA ends 3 residues before the CDR3 does, and the rest of the CDR3 is filled in from the germline J gene. The V and J genes are TRBV14 and TRBJ2-4; 8 bases are a match to TRBD1. CDR3 length: 17 amino acids. Looked up from germline, CDR1 is SGHDN and CDR2 is FVKESK. The CDR3 reads CASSQGPRQGTNYGQYF. The part of the CDR3 DNA that was read is TGTGCCAGCAGCCAAGGACCCCGACAGGGGACCAACTATGGT.

In the case of this clone: Read coverage stops 3 residues before the CDR3 terminus; the germline J gene supplies the remainder. The chain carries TRBV5-6 and TRBJ2-2, with D maybe TRBD2 (6 bases). V was cut by 0 bases and J by 3 bases, with 6 bases left in between. The length of the CDR3 is 14 residues. Germline lookup yields CDR1 SGHDT and CDR2 YYEEEE. The part of the CDR3 DNA that was read is TGTGCCAGCAGCTTGGAGCGGGACACCGGGGAG. Amino acid sequence: CASSLERDTGE. The complete CDR3 sequence is CASSLERDTGELFF.

A remark on this clone: The read terminates 3 residues before the CDR3 end, so the remaining end is supplied by the germline J gene. The chain has TRBV19 and TRBJ2-3, with D unresolved. The CDR3 length is 15 residues. Germline values: CDR1 LNHDA, CDR2 SQIVND (reference sequence). The sequenced CDR3 bases are TGTGCCAGTGGTCTTTGGCAGTTGGGCAATCAGCCG. Translated: CASGLWQLGNQP. The whole CDR3 region reads CASGLWQLGNQPQYF.

A word on this clone: The read stops 3 residues short of the end of the CDR3; the missing end is completed from the germline J gene. This chain joins TRBV20-1 and TRBJ1-2, with 9 bases lining up with TRBD1. J lost 7 bases, V lost 0 bases, and 6 bases had no gene match. The CDR3 covers 14 residues. Per germline, CDR1 DFQATT and CDR2 SNEGSKA (reference sequence). The CDR3 loop reads CSARDRNRGLGYTF. The sequenced part of the CDR3 DNA is TGCAGTGCTAGAGATCGGAACAGGGGGCTTGGC.

Comments on this clone: Coverage ceases 3 residues before the CDR3 finishes, and the germline J gene fills in the end. The genes are TRBV18 and TRBJ2-5; 10 positions agree with TRBD1. The CDR3 length is 15 residues. Germline assignment: CDR1 KGHSH and CDR2 LQKENI. Trimming at V came to 6 bases and at J to 5 bases, leaving 9 bases not matched to a gene. This chain's CDR3 is CASSSGQGGGETQYF. Incomplete CDR3 DNA: TGTGCCAGCTCTTCCGGACAGGGGGGAGGGGAGACC.

Comments on this clone: With the read ending 3 residues before the CDR3 end, the germline J gene is used to fill in that end. V usage is TRBV2 and J usage is TRBJ2-5, with D possibly being TRBD1 (5 bases). V shed 1 base and J shed 5 bases, with 14 bases lying between them. Germline V lookup: CDR1 SNHLY, CDR2 FYNNEI. This CDR3 has 15 residues. The sequenced CDR3 bases are TGTGCCAGCAGTGAAGATCTACCAGGGCTGGAGACC. Translating it yields CASSEDLPGLET. The full CDR3 sequence reads CASSEDLPGLETQYF.

A remark on this clone: The CDR3 goes on 3 residues after the read ends, and that part is filled in from the germline J gene. The gene calls are TRBV20-1 and TRBJ1-1; 8 nucleotides match TRBD1. Looked up from germline, CDR1 is DFQATT and CDR2 is SNEGSKA (reference sequence). CDR3 length: 13 residues. V was pared by 3 bases and J by 4 bases, with 4 bases of the junction left unmatched. The DNA read from the CDR3 is TGCAGTGCTAGTCCGACAGGGGTCACTGAA. Amino acid sequence: CSASPTGVTE. The full CDR3 is CSASPTGVTEAFF.

As for this clone: With the read ending 3 residues before the CDR3 end, the germline J gene is used to fill in that end. This chain joins TRBV19 and TRBJ1-5, with 7 bases matching TRBD1. This CDR3 spans 16 amino acids. The J segment lost 3 bases and the V segment lost 5 bases, leaving 10 bases of the junction unmatched. Germline V gene lookup returns CDR1 LNHDA and CDR2 SQIVND (reference sequence). The DNA read from the CDR3 is TGTGCCAGTAGTGTCAACGACAGGGTTCCCAATCAGCCC. Its translation: CASSVNDRVPNQP. The CDR3 as a whole reads CASSVNDRVPNQPQHF.

About this clone itself: The CDR3 end lies 3 residues beyond the end of the read and is filled in from the germline J gene. V gene TRBV7-6 combines with J gene TRBJ1-1; D remains ambiguous. Germline CDR1 reads SGHVS; CDR2 reads FNYEAQ. V gave up 4 bases and J gave up 0 bases, with 9 bases separating them. The CDR3 totals 14 residues. Partial CDR3 DNA: TGTGCCAGCAGCTCCACTCCAATGAACACTGAA. This sequence encodes CASSSTPMNTE. In full, the CDR3 reads CASSSTPMNTEAFF.

On this clone itself: One junction end does not reproduce the germline sequence, and a read error may be involved. The CDR3 end is not reached by the read, which stops 3 residues before it; the germline J gene fills it in. The gene calls are TRBV5-1 and TRBJ2-5; weak D call: TRBD2 (5 bases). This CDR3 has 14 amino acids. Germline CDR1 reads SGHRS; CDR2 reads YFSETQ. CDR3: CASTRSGEAETQYF. The DNA read from the CDR3 is TGCGCAAGCACTCGATCCGGGGAAGCAGAGACC. Complete variable domain (other parts from reference TRBV5-1 and TRBJ2-5): KAGVTQTPRYLIKTRGQQVTLSCSPISGHRSVSWYQQTPGQGLQFLFEYFSETQRNKGNFPGRFSGRQFSNSRSEMNVSTLELGDSALYLCASTRSGEAETQYFGPGTRLLVL.

About this clone: The DNA ends 3 residues before the CDR3 does, and the rest of the CDR3 is filled in from the germline J gene. The rearrangement uses TRBV7-3 and TRBJ1-5, with D possibly TRBD1 on 6 matching bases. Germline lookup yields CDR1 SGHTA and CDR2 FQGTGA. Trimming left V 2 bases short and J 5 bases short, with 7 bases between. CDR3 length: 13 amino acids. The CDR3 DNA, read in part, is TGTGCCAGCAGCTTAGAGGGGGATCAGCCC. This codes for CASSLEGDQP. The whole CDR3 reads CASSLEGDQPQHF. Looking up the rest from reference TRBV7-3 and TRBJ1-5 gives the full variable domain: GAGVSQTPSNKVTEKGKYVELRCDPISGHTALYWYRQSLGQGPEFLIYFQGTGAADDSGLPNDRFFAVRPEGSVSTLKIQRTERGDSAVYLCASSLEGDQPQHFGDGTRLSIL.

About this clone itself: A junction boundary mismatches the germline segment, possibly from a read error. The CDR3 is cut off 3 residues early in the read; its end comes from the germline J gene. V usage is TRBV7-9 and J usage is TRBJ2-2, with 8 bases matching TRBD1. The CDR3 is 14 amino acids. Germline assignment: CDR1 SEHNR and CDR2 FQNEAQ (reference sequence). Incomplete CDR3 DNA: TGTGCCAACAGCATGGACAGGGTTAATTCACCG. Translated: CANSMDRVNSP. In full, the CDR3 is CANSMDRVNSPLFF. Looking up the rest from reference TRBV7-9 and TRBJ2-2 gives the full variable domain: DTGVSQNPRHKITKRGQNVTFRCDPISEHNRLYWYRQTLGQGPEFLTYFQNEAQLEKSRLLSDRFSAERPKGSFSTLEIQRTEQGDSAMYLCANSMDRVNSPLFFGEGSRLTVL.

Note on this clone: The CDR3 end lies 3 residues beyond the end of the read and is filled in from the germline J gene. The V gene is TRBV7-7, the J gene TRBJ1-2; D is ambiguous. The CDR3 is 14 residues long. The germline gives CDR1 SSHAT, CDR2 FNYEAQ (reference sequence). CDR3 protein: CASSPQDLTYDYTF. The sequenced part of the CDR3 DNA is TGTGCCAGCAGCCCCCAGGACTTGACCTACGAC.

Frequency places this clone as medium-sized. The sequence runs out 3 residues before the end of the CDR3; the remainder is reconstructed from the germline J gene. J is TRBJ1-1 and V is TRBV29-1; perhaps TRBD1 as D (5 bases). Trimming left V 4 bases short and J 5 bases short, with 11 bases between. This CDR3 contains 12 residues. Germline assignment: CDR1 SQVTM and CDR2 ANQGSEA. CDR3 DNA (partial): TGCAGCGTTGTGAAGGGGAAGACTGAA. It specifies CSVVKGKTE. The whole CDR3 is CSVVKGKTEAFF.

This clone counts as medium-sized by frequency. The CDR3 end is not reached by the read, which stops 3 residues before it; the germline J gene fills it in. V is TRBV5-1 and J is TRBJ2-2; 7 bases match TRBD1. The V gene end was trimmed by 0 bases and the J gene end by 3 bases; junction bases not matched to a gene: 5. CDR1 is SGHRS, CDR2 YFSETQ, per germline. This CDR3 region has 16 residues. Partial CDR3 DNA: TGCGCCAGCAGCTTGGAGGGGACAGCTGACACCGGGGAG. Translation: CASSLEGTADTGE. The whole CDR3 protein is CASSLEGTADTGELFF.

On this clone: The sequenced fragment ends 3 residues before the CDR3 boundary, so the rest is inferred from the germline J gene. The genes are TRBV15 and TRBJ2-1; 11 positions match TRBD2. In germline, CDR1 is LNHNV, CDR2 YYDKDF (reference sequence). Trimming cost V 3 bases and J 7 bases; bases outside gene matches: 8. The CDR3 is made up of 16 amino acids. The covered CDR3 bases are TGTGCCACCAGCAGCCCAACTAGCGGGGGCAGGAATGAG. Translating gives CATSSPTSGGRNE. From start to end, the CDR3 is CATSSPTSGGRNEQFF. The full variable domain, its missing parts supplied by reference TRBV15 and TRBJ2-1, is DAMVIQNPRYQVTQFGKPVTLSCSQTLNHNVMYWYQQKSSQAPKLLFHYYDKDFNNEADTPDNFQSRRPNTSFCFLDIRSPGLGDTAMYLCATSSPTSGGRNEQFFGPGTRLTVL.

The sequenced CDR3 bases are TGTGCCAGCAGTGCAAATAGCGGGGGCCAAGAGACG. Protein: CASSANSGGQET. In full, the CDR3 is CASSANSGGQETQYF. The V call is TRBV6-4, the J call TRBJ2-3; 9 nucleotides match TRBD2. The read gets to within 3 residues of the CDR3 end, and the germline J gene fills in the rest. The CDR3 is 15 amino acids. Germline V lookup: CDR1 MRHNA, CDR2 SNTAGT.

Comment on this clone: The CDR3 goes on 3 residues after the read ends, and that part is filled in from the germline J gene. This sample includes further DNA sequences coding for the same CDR3. This sequence joins TRBV7-2 and TRBJ1-2, with 7 bases matching TRBD1. Germline V gives CDR1 SGHTA, CDR2 FQGNSA. This CDR3 spans 12 amino acids. The covered CDR3 bases are TGTGCCAGCAGCTTGGGGACAGTGGCT. Translation gives CASSLGTVA. The CDR3 as a whole reads CASSLGTVAYTF.

The DNA read from the CDR3 is TGTGCCAGCAGGACACAGGGATTGAACACTGAA. This encodes CASRTQGLNTE. The whole CDR3 is CASRTQGLNTEAFF. The V and J genes are TRBV2 and TRBJ1-1; possibly TRBD1 for D (6 bases). The read terminates 3 residues ahead of where the CDR3 ends, so the germline J gene completes it. The CDR3 sequence is 14 residues long. Germline V CDR1 and CDR2: SNHLY, FYNNEI. Trimming cost V 6 bases and J 0 bases, with 11 bases left between them.

Worth noting for this clone: The read falls 3 residues short of the CDR3 end, and the missing part is taken from the germline J gene. The chain carries TRBV7-9 and TRBJ2-4, with 9 bases matching TRBD1. This CDR3 region has 15 residues. From germline, CDR1 is SEHNR and CDR2 FQNEAQ (reference sequence). The sequenced part of the CDR3 DNA is TGTGCCAGCAGCATTATGACAGGGGGGTACTATGGT. Translating it yields CASSIMTGGYYG. The CDR3, in full, reads CASSIMTGGYYGQYF.

On this clone: Read sequence stops 3 residues before the CDR3 end, and the germline J gene provides the missing end. V is TRBV19 and J is TRBJ2-7; D unclear. V lost 4 bases and J 3 bases, leaving 10 bases between the germline ends. The CDR3 has 13 residues. Germline V gives CDR1 LNHDA, CDR2 SQIVND (reference sequence). The CDR3 loop is CASSTGTHYEQYF. The sequenced CDR3 bases are TGTGCCAGTAGTACAGGAACCCACTACGAG. The variable domain in full, completed from reference TRBV19 and TRBJ2-7, reads DGGITQSPKYLFRKEGQNVTLSCEQNLNHDAMYWYRQDPGQGLRLIYYSQIVNDFQKGDIAEGYSVSREKKESFPLTVTSAQKNPTAFYLCASSTGTHYEQYFGPGTRLTVT.

Concerning this clone itself: Relative to the germline gene, one junction end is altered; a read error may explain this. The observed sequence ends 3 residues before the CDR3 terminus, with the missing tail filled in from the germline J gene. This same CDR3 is encoded by further DNA sequences in the sample. This chain links TRBV18 with TRBJ1-3; unclear D gene. The CDR3 runs to 17 residues. Germline loops: CDR1 KGHSH, CDR2 LQKENI. The CDR3 sequence: CASSPKLAQEYGNTIYF. The CDR3 bases that were read are TGTGCCAGCTCACCGAAGCTGGCTCAGGAGTATGGAAACACA.